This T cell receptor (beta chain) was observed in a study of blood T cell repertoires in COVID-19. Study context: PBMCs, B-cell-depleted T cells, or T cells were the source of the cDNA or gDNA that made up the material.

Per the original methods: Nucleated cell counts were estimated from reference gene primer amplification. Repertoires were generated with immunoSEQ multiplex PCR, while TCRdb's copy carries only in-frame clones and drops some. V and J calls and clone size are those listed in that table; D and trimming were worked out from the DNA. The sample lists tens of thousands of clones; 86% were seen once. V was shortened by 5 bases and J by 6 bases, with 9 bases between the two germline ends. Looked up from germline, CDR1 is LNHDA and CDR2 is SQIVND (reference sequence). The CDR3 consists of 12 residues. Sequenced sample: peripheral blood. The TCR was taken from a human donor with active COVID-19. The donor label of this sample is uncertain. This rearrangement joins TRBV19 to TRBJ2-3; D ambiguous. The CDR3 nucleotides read TGTGCCAGTAGTTACTTCGGGGATACGCAGTATTTT. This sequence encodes CASSYFGDTQYF.